Listed below are T cell receptor beta chains from one sample, sequenced in a study of beta chain features in type 1 diabetes. Assay used: immunoSEQ multiplex PCR; TCRdb lists only in-frame clones, some missing. The sample lists 130,000 to 150,000 clones; 8% to 13% were seen once. Material: naive CD4+ T cells from blood. Every receptor here comes from a man between 18 and 35 years old in good health. Each CDR3 is given with its conserved first and last residue. A D gene is named only where the DNA matches it firmly. Where a row states a size, it is once, few, many or the class of an expanded clone; other rows omit it.

CDR3aa: CASSRDQGTEAFF
CDR3nt: TGTGCCAGCAGCCGGGACCAGGGGACTGAAGCTTTCTTT
j_gene: TRBJ1-1
abundance: NA
d_gene: NA
v_gene: TRBV7-9

CDR3aa: CASSSGGTRYEQYF
CDR3nt: TGTGCCAGCAGCTCCGGGGGGACGAGATACGAGCAGTACTTC
j_gene: TRBJ2-7
abundance: NA
d_gene: TRBD2
v_gene: TRBV6-4

CDR3aa: CASSQDFKAGTTYEQYF
CDR3nt: TGCGCCAGCAGCCAAGATTTTAAGGCGGGGACTACCTACGAGCAGTACTTC
j_gene: TRBJ2-7
abundance: NA
d_gene: TRBD2
v_gene: TRBV4-3

CDR3aa: CASSRLTGTPGGDEQFF
CDR3nt: TGCGCCAGCAGCCGCCTCACCGGGACTCCCGGCGGGGATGAGCAGTTCTTC
j_gene: TRBJ2-1
abundance: many
d_gene: NA
v_gene: TRBV4-1

CDR3aa: CASSPQAETQYF
CDR3nt: TGTGCCAGCTCCCCCCAGGCAGAGACCCAGTACTTC
j_gene: TRBJ2-5
abundance: many
d_gene: NA
v_gene: TRBV7-9

CDR3aa: CASASQGATGELFF
CDR3nt: TGTGCCAGCGCTTCACAGGGGGCCACCGGGGAGCTGTTTTTT
j_gene: TRBJ2-2
abundance: NA
d_gene: TRBD1
v_gene: TRBV7-3

CDR3aa: CASRAGGAVLEQYF
CDR3nt: TGTGCCAGCAGAGCCGGGGGGGCCGTCCTCGAGCAGTACTTC
j_gene: TRBJ2-7
abundance: few
d_gene: TRBD2
v_gene: TRBV6-1

CDR3aa: CASSFDRYSGTEAFF
CDR3nt: TGTGCCAGCAGCTTCGACAGGTATTCCGGCACTGAAGCTTTCTTT
j_gene: TRBJ1-1
abundance: NA
d_gene: NA
v_gene: TRBV7-9

CDR3aa: CSASDRSLAKNIQYF
CDR3nt: TGCAGCGCTTCGGACAGGTCACTAGCCAAAAACATTCAGTACTTC
j_gene: TRBJ2-4
abundance: many
d_gene: TRBD1
v_gene: TRBV29-1

CDR3aa: CAWIITGDTEAFF
CDR3nt: TGTGCCTGGATTATAACGGGGGATACTGAAGCTTTCTTT
j_gene: TRBJ1-1
abundance: few
d_gene: NA
v_gene: TRBV30

CDR3aa: CASSIDRAHEQFF
CDR3nt: TGTGCCAGCAGCATCGACAGGGCACATGAGCAGTTCTTC
j_gene: TRBJ2-1
abundance: NA
d_gene: TRBD1
v_gene: TRBV11-2

CDR3aa: CASSFATSGGPYEQYF
CDR3nt: TGTGCCAGCAGCTTCGCCACTAGCGGGGGCCCCTACGAGCAGTACTTC
j_gene: TRBJ2-7
abundance: few
d_gene: TRBD2
v_gene: TRBV11-2

CDR3aa: CASSKGGGLPDTQYF
CDR3nt: TGTGCCAGCAGCAAAGGGGGGGGTTTACCAGATACGCAGTATTTT
j_gene: TRBJ2-3
abundance: NA
d_gene: NA
v_gene: TRBV21-1

CDR3aa: CASSQQPGGAQHF
CDR3nt: TGCGCCAGCAGCCAACAACCCGGCGGGGCCCAGCATTTT
j_gene: TRBJ1-5
abundance: many
d_gene: NA
v_gene: TRBV4-3

CDR3aa: CASSLVAGGGNQPQHF
CDR3nt: TGTGCCAGCAGCTTAGTGGCAGGAGGCGGCAATCAGCCCCAGCATTTT
j_gene: TRBJ1-5
abundance: few
d_gene: NA
v_gene: TRBV7-9

CDR3aa: CASSRGQGESGEQFF
CDR3nt: TGTGCCAGCAGCCGAGGACAGGGGGAGAGTGGTGAGCAGTTCTTC
j_gene: TRBJ2-1
abundance: NA
d_gene: TRBD1
v_gene: TRBV5-4

CDR3aa: CASSLERLAGEQYF
CDR3nt: TGTGCCAGCAGCTTGGAACGACTAGCTGGTGAGCAGTACTTC
j_gene: TRBJ2-7
abundance: many
d_gene: TRBD2
v_gene: TRBV7-2

CDR3aa: CASSQGLAGRETQYF
CDR3nt: TGTGCCAGCAGCCAGGGACTAGCGGGCCGAGAGACCCAGTACTTC
j_gene: TRBJ2-5
abundance: NA
d_gene: TRBD2
v_gene: TRBV11-3

CDR3aa: CARSLRGAGTGVNQPQHF
CDR3nt: TGTGCCAGAAGCTTAAGGGGGGCCGGGACAGGGGTCAATCAGCCCCAGCATTTT
j_gene: TRBJ1-5
abundance: NA
d_gene: NA
v_gene: TRBV7-5

CDR3aa: CASSQSGGTSYEQYF
CDR3nt: TGTGCCAGCAGCCAATCCGGCGGGACTTCCTACGAGCAGTACTTC
j_gene: TRBJ2-7
abundance: NA
d_gene: NA
v_gene: TRBV4-2

CDR3aa: CATHWTSGRETQYF
CDR3nt: TGTGCCACACATTGGACTAGCGGGCGGGAGACCCAGTACTTC
j_gene: TRBJ2-5
abundance: few
d_gene: TRBD2
v_gene: TRBV2

CDR3aa: CASSELGRERGF
CDR3nt: TGTGCCAGCAGTGAACTGGGCAGGGAAAGGGGTTTT
j_gene: TRBJ2-3
abundance: NA
d_gene: NA
v_gene: TRBV2

CDR3aa: CASSPTDTYEQYF
CDR3nt: TGTGCCAGCTCACCAACGGACACCTACGAGCAGTACTTC
j_gene: TRBJ2-7
abundance: NA
d_gene: NA
v_gene: TRBV18

CDR3aa: CASRRGAGELFF
CDR3nt: TGTGCCAGCAGGCGGGGGGCCGGGGAGCTGTTTTTT
j_gene: TRBJ2-2
abundance: few
d_gene: TRBD2
v_gene: TRBV9

CDR3aa: CSVRSESTDTQYF
CDR3nt: TGCAGCGTTCGATCGGAGAGCACAGATACGCAGTATTTT
j_gene: TRBJ2-3
abundance: many
d_gene: NA
v_gene: TRBV29-1

CDR3aa: CASSTLWTGGYEQYF
CDR3nt: TGTGCCAGCAGTACCCTCTGGACAGGGGGCTACGAGCAGTACTTC
j_gene: TRBJ2-7
abundance: few
d_gene: TRBD1
v_gene: TRBV6-5

CDR3aa: CASSFTGGTGYTF
CDR3nt: TGTGCCAGCAGTTTCACAGGGGGCACTGGCTACACCTTC
j_gene: TRBJ1-2
abundance: few
d_gene: TRBD1
v_gene: TRBV27

CDR3aa: CASSLAQGIDTQYF
CDR3nt: TGTGCCAGCAGCTTAGCGCAGGGCATAGATACGCAGTATTTT
j_gene: TRBJ2-3
abundance: few
d_gene: NA
v_gene: TRBV11-2